What follows are 15 T cell receptor beta chains derived from one specimen sequenced in a study of T cells in Graves' hyperthyroidism and ophthalmopathy. Authors of the study amplified TCR beta CDR3 regions from RNA transcripts. First-round RT-PCR of the TCR CDR3 relied on the HTBI primer set. TCRdb re-analysed the multiplex PCR reads in MiXCR, keeping a single row per CDR3 protein. The sample includes about 350,000 distinct CDR3 sequences, roughly 13% of them seen just once. Material for sequencing was blood. These receptors came from a woman in her twenties or thirties with Graves' hyperthyroidism.

The chain uses TRBV6-1 and TRBJ2-5; tentative D call: TRBD2 (5 bases). The V end lost 7 bases, the J end lost 2 bases, and 14 bases lay between the germline ends. Germline lookup yields CDR1 MNHNS and CDR2 SASEGT. CDR3 length: 14 residues. The CDR3 protein is CASILGVLQETQYF. The CDR3 nucleotides read TGTGCCAGCATCCTCGGGGTCCTTCAAGAGACCCAGTACTTC.

This clonotype was seen many times. This chain uses TRBV12-3 or TRBV12-4 with TRBJ2-7; TRBD1 matches 7 bases. With V trimmed by 5 bases and J by 2 bases, 3 bases remained unmatched. The length of the CDR3 is 13 residues. CDR3 in amino acids: CASSVGQTYEQYF. Written as DNA, the CDR3 is TGTGCCAGCAGTGTGGGACAGACCTACGAGCAGTACTTC.

The chain carries TRBV19 and TRBJ1-5; TRBD1 aligns across 7 bases. The CDR3 extends over 14 amino acids. Unmatched junction bases numbered 7, after V lost 8 bases and J lost 3 bases. Germline values: CDR1 LNHDA, CDR2 SQIVND (reference sequence). The CDR3 loop reads CASSGDSDNQPQHF. CDR3 DNA: TGTGCCAGTTCCGGGGACAGCGACAATCAGCCCCAGCATTTT.

This clonotype was observed at least ten times. The chain combines TRBV7-8 with TRBJ2-3; D is uncertain. Germline lookup yields CDR1 SGHVS and CDR2 FQNEAQ. The CDR3 covers 12 residues. Trimming left V 5 bases short and J 2 bases short, with 5 bases between. CDR3 loop: CASSIYTDTQYF. The DNA of the CDR3 is TGTGCCAGCAGCATTTACACAGATACGCAGTATTTT.

In DNA, the CDR3 is TGCAGTGGTAGCGGGAGGGCCAGCTCGGATGAGCAGTTCTTC. Residues: CSGSGRASSDEQFF. This sequence joins TRBV20-1 and TRBJ2-1; 11 bases are shared with TRBD2. The germline CDR1 and CDR2 sequences are DFQATT and SNEGSKA (reference sequence). This CDR3 comprises 14 residues. V was pared by 7 bases and J by 8 bases, with 10 bases of the junction left unmatched.

A remark on this clonotype: No conserved phenylalanine or tryptophan is present at the end of the CDR3, so a read error is the likely explanation. The V call is TRBV7-4, the J call TRBJ2-2, with D perhaps matching TRBD2 (6 bases). The germline V gene has CDR1 SGHVT and CDR2 SQSDAQ. Trimming took 1 base from V and 5 from J, leaving 8 bases between them. CDR3 size: 14 residues. The CDR3 region has the DNA TGTGCCAGCAGCTTAGAGGCGGGGACCGGGGAGCTGTTTCTT. Translation: CASSLEAGTGELFL.

The chain is built from TRBV25-1 and TRBJ1-2, with D unresolved. The germline V gene has CDR1 MGHDK and CDR2 SYGVNS. This CDR3 has 14 residues. The ends were cut back, 3 bases at V and 4 bases at J, with 12 bases in the middle. Written as DNA, the CDR3 is TGTGCCAGCAGTGACCTGCGGGCCCTCTATGGCTACACCTTC. The encoded protein is CASSDLRALYGYTF.

This chain links TRBV7-6 with TRBJ2-7; 9 nucleotides align to TRBD2. V trimming: 0 bases; J trimming: 2 bases; junction bases outside the gene matches: 5. The CDR3 length is 16 residues. Germline CDR1 SGHVS, CDR2 FNYEAQ. CDR3 bases: TGTGCCAGCAGCTTAGCCTCTAGCGGGACCCCCTACGAGCAGTACTTC. It translates to CASSLASSGTPYEQYF.

This clonotype appeared many times. The V gene is TRBV12-3 or TRBV12-4, the J gene TRBJ1-5, with 10 bases aligning to TRBD1. The CDR3 extends over 13 amino acids. After removal of 6 bases from V and 5 bases from J, the junction contained 1 base not matched to a gene. CDR3 in amino acids: CASRGTGDQPQHF. Written as DNA, the CDR3 is TGTGCCAGCAGAGGGACAGGGGATCAGCCCCAGCATTTT.

The table lists this clonotype with many counts. CDR3 amino acids: CASSPPGFGVGQPQHF. CDR3 nucleotides: TGTGCCAGCAGTCCCCCCGGTTTCGGGGTCGGGCAGCCCCAGCATTTT. The chain employs TRBV27 and TRBJ1-5; no clear D. Trimming took off 5 bases at V and 7 bases at J, with 21 bases between the two ends. This CDR3 contains 16 residues. From germline, CDR1 is MNHEY and CDR2 SMNVEV (reference sequence).

The genes are TRBV4-3 and TRBJ1-2; D ambiguous. CDR3 size: 14 residues. Germline CDR1 reads LGHNA; CDR2 reads YSLEER. The V end lost 2 bases, the J end lost 6 bases, and 13 bases lay between the germline ends. CDR3 protein: CASSQSSLRDGYTF. The CDR3 DNA reads as TGCGCCAGCAGCCAAAGCTCGCTCCGGGATGGCTACACCTTC.

The chain links TRBV20-1 to TRBJ2-1, with 8 nucleotides matching TRBD1. Per the germline V gene, CDR1 is DFQATT and CDR2 is SNEGSKA (reference sequence). Trimming removed 5 bases from V and 7 bases from J; junction bases left unmatched: 16. This CDR3 has 16 amino acids. CDR3 bases: TGCAGTGCTGACACCACCGACAGGGGTCCTGGGAATGAGCAGTTCTTC. It is translated as CSADTTDRGPGNEQFF.

This clonotype turned up a few times. The J gene is TRBJ2-1, the V gene TRBV30; 9 bases match TRBD2. V was clipped by 1 base and J by 4 bases; unmatched bases: 2. The length of the CDR3 is 14 residues. The germline V gene encodes CDR1 GTSNPN and CDR2 SVGIG (reference sequence). The CDR3 region has the DNA TGTGCCTGGAGTGGTAGCGGGAGTTACAATGAGCAGTTCTTC. It is translated as CAWSGSGSYNEQFF.

This clonotype was seen ten or more times. The chain links TRBV20-1 to TRBJ1-5, with TRBD1 matching over 7 bases. The CDR3 runs to 14 residues. Germline V CDR1 and CDR2: DFQATT, SNEGSKA (reference sequence). Trimming cost V 4 bases and J 5 bases; bases outside gene matches: 8. DNA for the CDR3: TGCAGTGCTACACACAGGGGAGGAGATCAGCCCCAGCATTTT. This sequence encodes CSATHRGGDQPQHF.

This clonotype was seen more than once but under ten times. The V gene is TRBV15, the J gene TRBJ2-1; 7 bases line up with TRBD1. Germline V gene lookup returns CDR1 LNHNV and CDR2 YYDKDF (reference sequence). The length of the CDR3 is 15 residues. V gave up 5 bases and J gave up 5 bases; unmatched junction bases: 9. The DNA for the CDR3 is TGTGCCACCAGCCGGACAGGAGGAGTTAACAATGAGCAGTTCTTC. The encoded protein is CATSRTGGVNNEQFF.